Listed here is a single T cell receptor (beta chain). No antigen is known for it. This specimen belongs to a study of T cells after posttransplantation cyclophosphamide. Study results and caveats: TRB overlap between skin or GI tissue T cells and blood was limited. Donor CD8+ memory clones often dominated recipient blood repertoires at later times. Recipient CMV seropositivity and CMV reactivation strongly tracked TRB clonality.

Profiled with immunoSEQ multiplex PCR; TCRdb holds only in-frame clones, not every one. The table has 20,000 to 25,000 clones, less than 90% seen once; the top ten hold over 10%. Busulfan-fludarabine conditioning, marrow transplant, and cyclophosphamide on days +3 and +4 were administered. CDR3 length: 14 amino acids. V gave up 5 bases and J gave up 3 bases, with 11 bases separating them. The germline CDR1 and CDR2 sequences are SGHRS and YFSETQ. The sequencing here drew on PBMCs, taken after allogeneic stem cell transplant with posttransplant cyclophosphamide. The source of this sequence is a female patient in her thirties or forties who received an allogeneic stem cell transplant from an unrelated donor, was CMV-positive, and had no GVHD. Some T cells may have originated in the graft donor. The chain is built from TRBV5-1 and TRBJ2-2, with D tentatively TRBD1 (6 bases). The CDR3 reads CASRWGLDTGELFF. For the CDR3, the DNA is TGCGCCAGCAGATGGGGGCTCGACACCGGGGAGCTGTTTTTT.